The 31 T cell receptor beta chains reported below all come from one sample, sequenced in a study of T-cell memory formation after mild COVID-19. TCRdb re-derived calls from the 5' RACE reads in MiXCR, one entry per CDR3 protein. The table lists about 470,000 distinct CDR3 sequences, about 18% of them singletons, with about 12% in the top ten. The sequencing input was PBMCs or a T cell subset sorted from them (not recorded which). These receptors originate from an adult woman who had mild COVID-19 (a few samples of this study predate the infection). Cell type and time point are not known.

The chain recombines TRBV4-1 with TRBJ2-5; perhaps TRBD2 as D (6 bases). The germline V and J ends were trimmed by 0 bases and 0 bases, with 14 bases remaining between them. The CDR3 length is 17 residues. CDR1 MGHRA and CDR2 YSYEKL come from the germline V gene. The chain's CDR3 is CASSQERAGGDQETQYF. The CDR3 DNA sequence: TGCGCCAGCAGCCAAGAAAGGGCCGGCGGGGACCAAGAGACCCAGTACTTC.

CDR3 nucleotides: TGTGCCAGCAACCTACTCAGACAGCATCACTACGAGCAGTACTTC. It encodes CASNLLRQHHYEQYF. The chain carries TRBV6-5 and TRBJ2-7; TRBD1 might be the D (5 bases). The V and J ends lost 7 bases and 3 bases respectively, with 19 bases between them. The CDR3 is made up of 15 amino acids. The germline gives CDR1 MNHEY, CDR2 SVGAGI.

There are a few counts of this clonotype. V is TRBV14 and J is TRBJ2-7; D unresolved. The CDR3 has 13 amino acids. V dropped 4 bases and J dropped 6 bases, with 13 bases sitting between them. Germline CDR1 and CDR2: SGHDN and FVKESK. The CDR3 DNA reads TGTGCCAGCAGCCTCACCTCCACCTTCGAGCAGTACTTC. Its translation: CASSLTSTFEQYF.

This rearrangement joins TRBV12-3 or TRBV12-4 to TRBJ1-1; D gene unclear. Trimming stripped 4 bases from V and 1 base from J, with 7 bases between. This CDR3 has 13 amino acids. The CDR3 is CASSYPRNTEAFF. CDR3 in DNA: TGTGCCAGCAGTTACCCAAGGAACACTGAAGCTTTCTTT.

This clonotype was counted a few times. The chain couples TRBV2 to TRBJ2-7; perhaps D is TRBD1 or TRBD2 (5 bases each). V lost 7 bases to trimming and J lost 3 bases, with 13 bases between them. Per germline, CDR1 SNHLY and CDR2 FYNNEI. The CDR3 spans 13 residues. DNA for the CDR3: TGTGCCAGCACCGCCGGGACCTACTACGAGCAGTACTTC. Protein sequence: CASTAGTYYEQYF.

The chain employs TRBV5-1 and TRBJ1-2; 7 bases agree with TRBD1. V was clipped by 1 base and J by 7 bases; unmatched bases: 7. CDR3 length: 14 residues. The germline V gene has CDR1 SGHRS and CDR2 YFSETQ. The DNA for the CDR3 is TGCGCCAGCAGCTTGACAACAGGGGCTCGTGGCTACACCTTC. Translated: CASSLTTGARGYTF.

V gene TRBV12-3 or TRBV12-4 combines with J gene TRBJ2-3; 9 positions match TRBD2. CDR3 length equals 14 residues. V shed 3 bases and J 6 bases; nucleotides not matched to a gene: 4. The CDR3 region has the DNA TGTGCCAGCAGTTTCGTGCGGGGGGGGGATACGCAGTATTTT. This gives the protein CASSFVRGGDTQYF.

V is TRBV4-1 and J is TRBJ2-2; 8 bases map to TRBD2. Germline CDR1 is MGHRA and CDR2 is YSYEKL. The CDR3 contains 16 residues. J was trimmed by 8 bases and V by 4 bases; bases with no gene match: 12. CDR3 in amino acids: CASSPSSGGLTGELFF. CDR3 DNA sequence: TGCGCCAGCAGCCCCTCTTCGGGGGGGCTCACAGGGGAGCTGTTTTTT.

V is TRBV5-1 and J is TRBJ2-2, with no clear D. CDR3 length equals 16 residues. CDR1 and CDR2 (germline): SGHRS, YFSETQ. The V end lost 1 base, the J end lost 6 bases, and 16 bases lay between the germline ends. CDR3 nucleotides: TGCGCCAGCAGCTTGTCCGGCGTGAGTTTAGCCGGGGAGCTGTTTTTT. Amino acids: CASSLSGVSLAGELFF.

The chain combines TRBV12-3 or TRBV12-4 with TRBJ2-2; either TRBD1 or TRBD2 may supply D (5 bases each). This CDR3 is 17 amino acids long. Trimming left V 3 bases short and J 2 bases short, with 16 bases between. The CDR3 region is CASSFHPKGSNTGELFF. In DNA form, the CDR3 reads TGTGCCAGCAGTTTCCATCCTAAGGGGAGCAACACCGGGGAGCTGTTTTTT.

The V and J genes are TRBV5-1 and TRBJ1-2, with 9 bases identical to TRBD1. There are 14 residues in the CDR3. Germline V gene data show CDR1 as SGHRS and CDR2 as YFSETQ. Trimming cost V 2 bases and J 4 bases; bases outside gene matches: 3. DNA for the CDR3: TGCGCCAGCAGCTTCCGGGACAGGGCCTATGGCTACACCTTC. Translation gives CASSFRDRAYGYTF.

Here the CDR3 reads CASAGGRTQYF. The CDR3 nucleotides are TGTGCCAGCGCCGGGGGTCGGACGCAGTATTTT. The chain links TRBV6-5 to TRBJ2-3, with a tentative D call TRBD2 (6 bases). Trimming shortened V by 8 bases and J by 9 bases, and 12 bases separated the two germline ends. The CDR3 length is 11 residues. Germline CDR1 is MNHEY and CDR2 is SVGAGI.

This chain uses TRBV7-8 with TRBJ2-2; 13 nucleotides agree with TRBD2. Looked up from germline, CDR1 is SGHVS and CDR2 is FQNEAQ. The CDR3 extends over 17 amino acids. Trimming at V came to 5 bases and at J to 4 bases, leaving 7 bases not matched to a gene. This CDR3 is CASSARLAGGSTGELFF. The CDR3 nucleotides read TGTGCCAGCAGCGCCAGACTAGCGGGAGGTAGCACCGGGGAGCTGTTTTTT.

This clonotype was seen only a few times. The V call is TRBV7-8, the J call TRBJ1-5; D call uncertain. CDR1 and CDR2 from the germline V gene are SGHVS and FQNEAQ. V gave up 5 bases and J gave up 4 bases, with 9 bases separating them. The CDR3 has 13 residues. This CDR3 reads CASSTSRNQPQHF. CDR3 sequence (DNA): TGTGCCAGCAGCACTAGCCGAAATCAGCCCCAGCATTTT.

This chain connects TRBV12-3 or TRBV12-4 to TRBJ2-1, with D uncertain. Trimming took off 3 bases at V and 2 bases at J, with 11 bases between the two ends. CDR3 length: 15 residues. As DNA, the CDR3 is TGTGCCAGCAGTTTCGGCGCCGTAACCTACAATGAGCAGTTCTTC. This encodes CASSFGAVTYNEQFF.

The chain uses TRBV13 and TRBJ2-5; 7 nucleotides agree with TRBD1. V lost 5 bases to trimming and J lost 0 bases; unmatched junction nucleotides: 3. Per germline, CDR1 PRHDT and CDR2 FYEKMQ (reference sequence). The CDR3 is 14 residues long. The CDR3 DNA follows: TGTGCCAGCAGCATACAGGGGCACCAAGAGACCCAGTACTTC. Its protein is CASSIQGHQETQYF.

This clonotype occurred once. In DNA, the CDR3 is TGCAGTGCTAGTAGAGCTTTCTTT. It codes for CSASRAFF. V and J are TRBV20-1 and TRBJ1-1, with D uncertain. V was clipped by 3 bases and J by 10 bases, with 3 bases between them. Germline V gene sequence: CDR1 DFQATT, CDR2 SNEGSKA (reference sequence). The CDR3 runs 8 residues.

This clonotype was counted a few times. V is TRBV19 and J is TRBJ1-5, with a weak D call TRBD1 (5 bases). Germline-derived CDR1 and CDR2 are LNHDA and SQIVND (reference sequence). The CDR3 is made up of 14 amino acids. Between the trimmed V and J ends, which lost 3 bases and 7 bases, there was a span of 13 bases. The DNA for the CDR3 is TGTGCCAGTAGTATGGATCGGGGGGACCAGCCCCAGCATTTT. Its translation: CASSMDRGDQPQHF.

This clonotype appeared many times. The chain has TRBV3-1 and TRBJ1-1; the D is unclear. V lost 3 bases to trimming and J lost 6 bases, with 11 bases between them. Germline V gene lookup returns CDR1 LGHDT and CDR2 YNNKEL (reference sequence). This CDR3 is 13 amino acids long. CDR3 DNA: TGTGCCAGCAGCCAGGCAGAGGGAGCTGAAGCTTTCTTT. Translated, it gives CASSQAEGAEAFF.

This clonotype was found a few times. This sequence joins TRBV5-1 and TRBJ2-6; the D gene is possibly TRBD2 (5 bases). From germline, CDR1 is SGHRS and CDR2 YFSETQ. The germline V and J ends were trimmed by 4 bases and 2 bases, with 16 bases remaining between them. The CDR3 is made up of 17 amino acids. The CDR3 DNA reads TGCGCCAGCAGCCTCCGGCCTAGCCTAGCTGGGGCCAACGTCCTGACTTTC. It translates to CASSLRPSLAGANVLTF.

V is TRBV2 and J is TRBJ2-7; D may be TRBD1 (6 bases). Trimming removed 11 bases at V and 3 bases at J, with 11 bases between. This CDR3 is 11 amino acids long. Germline CDR1 is SNHLY and CDR2 is FYNNEI. The CDR3 loop is CAAGTHYEQYF. The CDR3 coding sequence is TGTGCCGCCGGGACACACTACGAGCAGTACTTC. Using reference TRBV2 and TRBJ2-7 for the parts outside the CDR3, the full variable domain is EPEVTQTPSHQVTQMGQEVILRCVPISNHLYFYWYRQILGQKVEFLVSFYNNEISEKSEIFDDQFSVERPDGSNFTLKIRSTKLEDSAMYFCAAGTHYEQYFGPGTRLTVT.

The rearrangement uses TRBV3-1 and TRBJ2-1, with 9 bases identical to TRBD1. The junction had 6 bases not matched to a gene; V was cut back by 1 base and J by 8 bases. The CDR3 contains 15 residues. From germline, CDR1 is LGHDT and CDR2 YNNKEL (reference sequence). CDR3 amino acids: CASSQGQGVLDEQFF. CDR3 nucleotides: TGTGCCAGCAGCCAAGGACAGGGGGTGCTCGATGAGCAGTTCTTC.

The chain has TRBV7-6 and TRBJ1-2; 8 bases match TRBD1. Germline CDR1 and CDR2: SGHVS and FNYEAQ. CDR3 size: 15 residues. The J segment lost 4 bases and the V segment lost 5 bases, leaving 9 bases of the junction unmatched. The CDR3 DNA sequence: TGTGCCAGCAGCCCCTCCACAGGGGGTGGCTATGGCTACACCTTC. Its protein product is CASSPSTGGGYGYTF.

This clonotype has a handful of counts. V gene TRBV7-9 combines with J gene TRBJ2-5, with 8 bases lining up with TRBD1. The CDR3 has 14 residues. V was pared by 4 bases and J by 5 bases, with 6 bases of the junction left unmatched. CDR1 is SEHNR and CDR2 is FQNEAQ in the germline V gene (reference sequence). CDR3 region: CASSSGTGGETQYF. CDR3 DNA: TGTGCCAGCAGCTCAGGGACAGGTGGGGAGACCCAGTACTTC.

The chain is built from TRBV24-1 and TRBJ1-5; TRBD1 is a possible D gene (5 bases). This CDR3 region has 14 residues. V gave up 6 bases and J gave up 3 bases, with 11 bases separating them. Germline CDR1 and CDR2: KGHDR and SFDVKD. The chain's CDR3 is CATSPRGPNQPQHF. The CDR3 DNA reads TGTGCCACCAGTCCAAGGGGCCCCAATCAGCCCCAGCATTTT.

The gene calls are TRBV10-2 and TRBJ2-7; perhaps TRBD2 as D (5 bases). The CDR3 runs 14 residues. Trimming removed 7 bases from V and 1 base from J, with 14 bases in between. CDR1 WSHSY and CDR2 SAAADI come from the germline V gene. CDR3 coding DNA: TGCGCCAGCACCGGAGGTGGCGTGTCCTACGAGCAGTACTTC. Amino acids: CASTGGGVSYEQYF.

The chain has TRBV6-5 and TRBJ2-4; D not certain. The germline V and J ends were trimmed by 0 bases and 3 bases, with 12 bases remaining between them. The CDR3 has 16 amino acids. The germline V gene has CDR1 MNHEY and CDR2 SVGAGI. CDR3 coding DNA: TGTGCCAGCAGTTACTCGTTTCCCCCGGGCAAAAACATTCAGTACTTC. Amino acids: CASSYSFPPGKNIQYF.

V is TRBV6-5 and J is TRBJ1-1; TRBD1 aligns across 8 bases. Losses at the gene ends were 7 bases for V and 5 bases for J; bases not matched to a gene: 18. This CDR3 spans 17 amino acids. Germline CDR1 is MNHEY and CDR2 is SVGAGI. The CDR3 DNA sequence: TGTGCCAGCAACGATAACCCCAGGGGGCGGTTAGAGACTGAAGCTTTCTTT. Translation gives CASNDNPRGRLETEAFF.

This clonotype was recorded a few times. Here the CDR3 reads CASSLGGLGSYEQYF. The CDR3 region has the DNA TGTGCCAGCAGTTTAGGGGGACTTGGATCCTACGAGCAGTACTTC. The V and J genes are TRBV12-3 or TRBV12-4 and TRBJ2-7; the D gene is possibly TRBD2 (6 bases). V shed 1 base and J shed 1 base, with 11 bases lying between them. CDR3 length: 15 amino acids.

This clonotype was found a few times. The rearrangement uses TRBV6-6 and TRBJ2-1; 7 bases map to TRBD1. Germline CDR1 and CDR2: MNHNY and SVGAGI (reference sequence). CDR3 length: 15 amino acids. V lost 7 bases, J lost 4 bases, and 10 bases stayed unmatched. CDR3 protein: CASNQPGTEYNEQFF. The CDR3 DNA follows: TGTGCCAGCAACCAGCCCGGGACAGAATACAATGAGCAGTTCTTC.

CDR3 in DNA: TGTGCCAGCAGCCAAGTTAGTGGGCAGGGCTACGAGCAGTACTTC. Translated: CASSQVSGQGYEQYF. This chain joins TRBV4-2 and TRBJ2-7, with a possible D match to TRBD1 (5 bases). Trimming cost V 1 base and J 3 bases, with 13 bases left between them. The CDR3 runs 15 residues. Germline CDR1 is LGHNA and CDR2 is YNFKEQ.